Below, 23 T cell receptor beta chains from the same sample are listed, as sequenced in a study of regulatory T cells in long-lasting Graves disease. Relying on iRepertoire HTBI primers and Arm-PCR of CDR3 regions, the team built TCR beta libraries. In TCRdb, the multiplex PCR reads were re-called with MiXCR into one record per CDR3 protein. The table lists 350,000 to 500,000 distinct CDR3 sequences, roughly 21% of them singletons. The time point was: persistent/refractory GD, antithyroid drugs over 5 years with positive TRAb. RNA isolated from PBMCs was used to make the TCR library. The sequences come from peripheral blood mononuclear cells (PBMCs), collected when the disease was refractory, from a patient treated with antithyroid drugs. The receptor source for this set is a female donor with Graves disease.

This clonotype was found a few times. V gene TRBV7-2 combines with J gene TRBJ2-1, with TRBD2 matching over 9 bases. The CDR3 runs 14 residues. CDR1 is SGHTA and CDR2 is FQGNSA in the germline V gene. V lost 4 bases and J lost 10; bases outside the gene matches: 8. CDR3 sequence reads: CASSSGTSSVEQFF. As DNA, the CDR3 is TGTGCCAGCAGCTCAGGGACTAGCTCTGTCGAGCAGTTCTTC.

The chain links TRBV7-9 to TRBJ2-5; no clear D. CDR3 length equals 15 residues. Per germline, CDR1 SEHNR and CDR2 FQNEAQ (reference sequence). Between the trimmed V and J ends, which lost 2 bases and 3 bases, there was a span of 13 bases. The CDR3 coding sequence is TGTGCCAGCAGCTTACTGAAGTGGGAAGAAGAGACCCAGTACTTC. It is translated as CASSLLKWEEETQYF.

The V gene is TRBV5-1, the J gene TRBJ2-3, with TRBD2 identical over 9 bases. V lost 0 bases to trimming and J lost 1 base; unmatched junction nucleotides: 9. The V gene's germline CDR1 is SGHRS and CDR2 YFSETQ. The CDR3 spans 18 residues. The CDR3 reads CASSLAQVLAGRTDTQYF. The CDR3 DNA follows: TGCGCCAGCAGCTTGGCCCAGGTACTAGCGGGTCGCACAGATACGCAGTATTTT. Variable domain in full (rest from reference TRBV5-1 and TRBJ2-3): KAGVTQTPRYLIKTRGQQVTLSCSPISGHRSVSWYQQTPGQGLQFLFEYFSETQRNKGNFPGRFSGRQFSNSRSEMNVSTLELGDSALYLCASSLAQVLAGRTDTQYFGPGTRLTVL.

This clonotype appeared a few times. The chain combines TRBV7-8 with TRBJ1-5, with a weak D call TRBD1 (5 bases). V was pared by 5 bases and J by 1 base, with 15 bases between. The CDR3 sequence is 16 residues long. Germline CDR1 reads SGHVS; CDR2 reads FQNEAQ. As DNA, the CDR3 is TGTGCCAGCAGCCCCGCGGGGGGGGGGAGCAATCAGCCCCAGCATTTT. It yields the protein CASSPAGGGSNQPQHF.

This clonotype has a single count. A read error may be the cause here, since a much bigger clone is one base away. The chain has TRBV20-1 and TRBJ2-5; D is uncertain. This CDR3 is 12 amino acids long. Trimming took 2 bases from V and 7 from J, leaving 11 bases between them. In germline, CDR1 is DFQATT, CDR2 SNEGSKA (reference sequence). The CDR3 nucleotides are TGCAGTGCTAGACCCAGCCTAGGGACCCAGTACTTC. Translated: CSARPSLGTQYF.

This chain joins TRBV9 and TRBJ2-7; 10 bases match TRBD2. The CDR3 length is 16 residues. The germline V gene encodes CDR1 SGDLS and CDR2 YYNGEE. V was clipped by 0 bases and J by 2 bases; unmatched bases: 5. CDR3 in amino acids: CASSVGGAGGAYEQYF. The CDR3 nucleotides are TGTGCCAGCAGCGTAGGGGGAGCGGGAGGGGCCTACGAGCAGTACTTC.

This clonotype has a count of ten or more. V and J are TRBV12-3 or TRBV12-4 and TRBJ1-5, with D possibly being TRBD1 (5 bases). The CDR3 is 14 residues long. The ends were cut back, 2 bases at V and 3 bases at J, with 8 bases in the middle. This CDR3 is CASSLTGDNQPQHF. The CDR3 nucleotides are TGTGCCAGCAGTTTAACGGGGGACAATCAGCCCCAGCATTTT.

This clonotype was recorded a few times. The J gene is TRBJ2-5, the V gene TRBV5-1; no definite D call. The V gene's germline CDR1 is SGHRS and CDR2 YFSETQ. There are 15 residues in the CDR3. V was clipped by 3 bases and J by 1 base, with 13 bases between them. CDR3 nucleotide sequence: TGCGCCAGCAGCTACCGACCCGGTTTCCAAGAGACCCAGTACTTC. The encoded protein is CASSYRPGFQETQYF.

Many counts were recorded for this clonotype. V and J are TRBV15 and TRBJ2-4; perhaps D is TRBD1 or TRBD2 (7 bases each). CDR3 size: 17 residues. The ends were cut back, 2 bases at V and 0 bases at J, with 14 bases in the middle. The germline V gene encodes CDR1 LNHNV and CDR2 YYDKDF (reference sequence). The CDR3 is CATSRSGEGAAKNIQYF. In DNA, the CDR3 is TGTGCCACCAGCAGATCCGGGGAGGGGGCAGCCAAAAACATTCAGTACTTC.

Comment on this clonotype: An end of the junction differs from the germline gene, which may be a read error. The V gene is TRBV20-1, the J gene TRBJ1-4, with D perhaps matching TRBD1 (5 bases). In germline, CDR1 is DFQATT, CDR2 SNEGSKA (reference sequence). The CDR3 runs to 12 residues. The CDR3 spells CRATRGHEKLFF. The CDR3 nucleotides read TGCAGGGCTACACGCGGACACGAAAAACTGTTTTTT.

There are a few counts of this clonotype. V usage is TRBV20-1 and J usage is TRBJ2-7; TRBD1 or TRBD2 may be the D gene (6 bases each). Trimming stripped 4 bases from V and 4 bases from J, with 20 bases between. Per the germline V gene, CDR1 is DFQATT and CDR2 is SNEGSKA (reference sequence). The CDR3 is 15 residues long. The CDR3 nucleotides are TGCAGTGCTATAACCGACCGGGGGCGAAGTTACGAGCAGTACTTC. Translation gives CSAITDRGRSYEQYF.

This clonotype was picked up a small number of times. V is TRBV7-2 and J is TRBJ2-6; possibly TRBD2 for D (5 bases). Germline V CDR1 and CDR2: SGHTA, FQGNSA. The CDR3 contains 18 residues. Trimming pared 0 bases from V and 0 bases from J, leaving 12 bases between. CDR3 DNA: TGTGCCAGCAGCTTAGCAGCACTTGGGAGCTCTGGGGCCAACGTCCTGACTTTC. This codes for CASSLAALGSSGANVLTF.

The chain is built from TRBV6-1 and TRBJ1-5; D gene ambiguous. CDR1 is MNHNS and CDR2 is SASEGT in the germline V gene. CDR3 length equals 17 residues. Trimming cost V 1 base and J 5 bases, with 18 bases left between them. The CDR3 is CASSEEEGLGIDQPQHF. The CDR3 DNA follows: TGTGCCAGCAGTGAAGAAGAAGGCTTGGGGATAGATCAGCCCCAGCATTTT.

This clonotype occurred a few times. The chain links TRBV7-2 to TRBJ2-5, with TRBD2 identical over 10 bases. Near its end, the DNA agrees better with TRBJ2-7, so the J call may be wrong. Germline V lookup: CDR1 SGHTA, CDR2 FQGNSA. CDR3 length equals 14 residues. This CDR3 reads CASSVSGGKYEQYF. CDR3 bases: TGTGCCAGCAGCGTTAGCGGGGGGAAGTACGAGCAGTACTTC.

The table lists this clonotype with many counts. The CDR3: CASQGAGDEQYF. CDR3 DNA: TGTGCCAGTCAGGGGGCGGGCGACGAGCAGTACTTC. V usage is TRBV28 and J usage is TRBJ2-7; 8 bases line up with TRBD1. The germline CDR1 and CDR2 sequences are MDHEN and SYDVKM. The junction had 6 bases not matched to a gene; V was cut back by 9 bases and J by 5 bases. The CDR3 length is 12 residues.

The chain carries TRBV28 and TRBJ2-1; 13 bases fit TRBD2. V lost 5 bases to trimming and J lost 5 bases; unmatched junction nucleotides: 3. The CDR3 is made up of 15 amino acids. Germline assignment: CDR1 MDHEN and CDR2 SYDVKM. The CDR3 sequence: CASSRGTSGNNEQFF. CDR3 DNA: TGTGCCAGCAGTCGAGGGACTAGCGGGAACAATGAGCAGTTCTTC. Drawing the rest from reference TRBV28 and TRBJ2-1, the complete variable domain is DVKVTQSSRYLVKRTGEKVFLECVQDMDHENMFWYRQDPGLGLRLIYFSYDVKMKEKGDIPEGYSVSREKKERFSLILESASTNQTSMYLCASSRGTSGNNEQFFGPGTRLTVL.

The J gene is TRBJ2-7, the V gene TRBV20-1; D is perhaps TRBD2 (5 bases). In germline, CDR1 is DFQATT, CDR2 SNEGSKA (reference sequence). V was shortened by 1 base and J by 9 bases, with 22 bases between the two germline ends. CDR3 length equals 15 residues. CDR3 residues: CSARGGRSDYERQYF. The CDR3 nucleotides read TGCAGTGCTAGAGGGGGTCGGTCCGACTACGAGCGGCAGTACTTC.

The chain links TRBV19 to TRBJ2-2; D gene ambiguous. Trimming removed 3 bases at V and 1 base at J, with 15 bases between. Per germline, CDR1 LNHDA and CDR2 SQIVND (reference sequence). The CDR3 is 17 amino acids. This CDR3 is CASSIFGRRQNTGELFF. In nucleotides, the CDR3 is TGTGCCAGTAGTATCTTTGGCAGGCGGCAGAACACCGGGGAGCTGTTTTTT.

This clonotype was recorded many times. Here the CDR3 reads CASSPLEGVGNYGYTF. Here the CDR3 DNA reads TGTGCCAGCAGTCCCCTAGAGGGGGTTGGGAACTATGGCTACACCTTC. The chain carries TRBV12-3 or TRBV12-4 and TRBJ1-2, with D possibly TRBD1 on 6 matching bases. The length of the CDR3 is 16 residues. V was cut by 5 bases and J by 2 bases, with 18 bases left in between.

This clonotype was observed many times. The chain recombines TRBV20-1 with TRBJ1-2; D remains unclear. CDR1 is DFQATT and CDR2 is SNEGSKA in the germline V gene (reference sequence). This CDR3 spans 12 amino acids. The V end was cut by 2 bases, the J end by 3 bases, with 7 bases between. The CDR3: CSARPGHYGYTF. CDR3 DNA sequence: TGCAGTGCTAGACCGGGCCACTATGGCTACACCTTC.

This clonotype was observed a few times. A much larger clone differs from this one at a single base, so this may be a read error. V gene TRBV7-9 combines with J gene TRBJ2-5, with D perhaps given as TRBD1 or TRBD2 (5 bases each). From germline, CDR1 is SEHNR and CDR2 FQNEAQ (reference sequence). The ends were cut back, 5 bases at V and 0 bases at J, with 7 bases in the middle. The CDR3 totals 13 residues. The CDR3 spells CASSRDDQETQYF. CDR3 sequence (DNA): TGTGCCAGCAGCCGGGACGACCAAGAGACCCAGTACTTC.

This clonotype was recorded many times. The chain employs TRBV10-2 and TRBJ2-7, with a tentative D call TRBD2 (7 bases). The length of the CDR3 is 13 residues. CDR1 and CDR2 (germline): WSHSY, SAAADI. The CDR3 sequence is CASSESTGGRSLV. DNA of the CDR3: TGCGCCAGCAGTGAGTCGACGGGGGGCCGTTCGCTAGTC.

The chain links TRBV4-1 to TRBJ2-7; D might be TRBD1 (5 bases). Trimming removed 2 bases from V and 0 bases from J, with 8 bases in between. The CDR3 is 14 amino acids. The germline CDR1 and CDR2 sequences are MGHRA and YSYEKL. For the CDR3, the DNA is TGCGCCAGCAGCCAAATAACAGGCTCCTACGAGCAGTACTTC. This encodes CASSQITGSYEQYF.